Reported below is one T cell receptor (beta chain). CDR3 length: 15 residues. Trimming at V came to 3 bases and at J to 8 bases, leaving 9 bases not matched to a gene. In germline, CDR1 is MNHEY, CDR2 SVGEGT. This record comes from a study of blood T cell repertoires in COVID-19. Per the original data handling: Reference gene primer amplification yielded estimated nucleated cell counts. The method was immunoSEQ multiplex PCR; TCRdb's version includes in-frame clones alone and lacks a portion of them. That table supplies the V and J calls and clone size; D and trimming were determined from the DNA. The table includes hundreds of thousands of clones, approximately 88% detected once.

This clonotype was sampled from a woman under 30 who had recovered from COVID-19. The rearrangement links TRBV6-2 or TRBV6-3 to TRBJ1-2; 10 nucleotides agree with TRBD1. The material sequenced was PBMCs or T cells enriched from blood (not recorded which). CDR3 in DNA: TGTGCCAGCAGTTATTCAGGGACAGGGGTTGTCGGCTACACCTTC. Its protein is CASSYSGTGVVGYTF.